What follows are 20 T cell receptor beta chains derived from one specimen sequenced in a study of T-cell reconstitution after alpha-beta-depleted transplantation in children. Preparation of the TCRbeta library was carried out with unique molecular identifiers. One entry per CDR3 protein results from TCRdb running MiXCR on the PCR reads. Of over 550,000 distinct CDR3 sequences listed, more than 9% are singletons. The source was PBMCs from the stem cell graft donor, collected from the stem cell graft. Receptors were obtained from a human donor who donated a stem cell graft to a child with acute myeloid leukemia.

Worth noting for this clonotype: Sequence at one end of the junction differs from germline and may be a read error. The genes are TRBV28 and TRBJ2-4, with D perhaps TRBD2 (6 bases). The germline gives CDR1 MDHEN, CDR2 SYDVKM. The CDR3 extends over 16 amino acids. As DNA, the CDR3 is TGTGCCAGCAGTTCAAGACGCCAACTAGCCAAAAACGTTCAGTACTTC. It encodes CASSSRRQLAKNVQYF.

This clonotype was seen a handful of times. The chain is built from TRBV12-3 or TRBV12-4 and TRBJ1-5; 9 bases fit TRBD1. Germline trimming cut 4 bases from V and 0 bases from J; bases unmatched to any gene: 13. The CDR3 sequence is 19 residues long. CDR3 nucleotides: TGTGCCAGCAGTTGGGGGACAGGGCAGGAGTGGGATAGCAATCAGCCCCAGCATTTT. Protein product: CASSWGTGQEWDSNQPQHF.

This clonotype has at least ten counts. The rearrangement joins TRBV20-1 to TRBJ1-2, with a weak D call TRBD1 (6 bases). With 5 bases removed from V and 4 bases from J, the gap between germline ends came to 14 bases. Germline CDR1 DFQATT, CDR2 SNEGSKA (reference sequence). This CDR3 is built from 13 residues. CDR3 sequence (DNA): TGCAGTGCTGGGACAAAAAGCAGCTATGGCTACACCTTC. Protein product: CSAGTKSSYGYTF.

This clonotype occurred a few times. V gene TRBV7-3 combines with J gene TRBJ2-3, with D perhaps matching TRBD1 or TRBD2 (5 bases each). Per the germline V gene, CDR1 is SGHTA and CDR2 is FQGTGA. The CDR3 has 15 residues. V was shortened by 3 bases and J by 3 bases, with 13 bases between the two germline ends. CDR3 bases: TGTGCCAGCAGCTTTGGGACGTTGGGGACAGATACGCAGTATTTT. Its translation: CASSFGTLGTDTQYF.

This clonotype was found a few times. The rearrangement links TRBV27 to TRBJ1-5; no clear D gene. V lost 6 bases and J 1 base, leaving 10 bases between the germline ends. Germline V gene sequence: CDR1 MNHEY, CDR2 SMNVEV (reference sequence). CDR3 size: 14 residues. The CDR3 region has the DNA TGTGCCAGCAGACCGACGGGCAGCAATCAGCCCCAGCATTTT. Its protein is CASRPTGSNQPQHF.

This clonotype was seen more than once but under ten times. The rearrangement links TRBV5-1 to TRBJ2-2, with D tentatively TRBD2 (6 bases). V was shortened by 7 bases and J by 1 base, with 14 bases between the two germline ends. Germline lookup yields CDR1 SGHRS and CDR2 YFSETQ. CDR3 length: 15 amino acids. The CDR3 region is CASQRGSGNTGELFF. CDR3 sequence (DNA): TGCGCCAGCCAACGGGGTAGCGGGAACACCGGGGAGCTGTTTTTT.

This clonotype was found a few times. The DNA of the CDR3 is TGCAGTGCTAGCTTGGCTAGCGGGAGGGCGGTTCGCTACGAGCAGTACTTC. Amino acids: CSASLASGRAVRYEQYF. This sequence joins TRBV20-1 and TRBJ2-7; 12 bases match TRBD2. The germline V gene encodes CDR1 DFQATT and CDR2 SNEGSKA (reference sequence). V shed 3 bases and J 3 bases; nucleotides not matched to a gene: 12. The CDR3 consists of 17 residues.

This clonotype has a handful of counts. V usage is TRBV11-2 and J usage is TRBJ2-1; 8 nucleotides line up with TRBD2. CDR3 length: 15 amino acids. V dropped 4 bases and J dropped 1; count of bases not matched to a gene: 3. From germline, CDR1 is SGHAT and CDR2 FQNNGV. The CDR3 coding sequence is TGTGCCAGCAGCTCCCCTAGCGGGTCCTACAATGAGCAGTTCTTC. It yields the protein CASSSPSGSYNEQFF.

In this sample, this clonotype turned up a few times. This sequence joins TRBV20-1 and TRBJ2-3, with unresolved D. CDR1 and CDR2 (germline): DFQATT, SNEGSKA (reference sequence). Deletions cut 0 bases from V and 4 bases from J, with 17 bases between. The CDR3 is 16 residues long. As DNA, the CDR3 is TGCAGTGCTAGAGATAATTATCGGGCTGCCTCAGATACGCAGTATTTT. Protein: CSARDNYRAASDTQYF.

V and J are TRBV7-8 and TRBJ2-7, with a weak D call TRBD1 (6 bases). CDR1 SGHVS and CDR2 FQNEAQ come from the germline V gene. The CDR3 is 14 residues long. Trimming stripped 0 bases from V and 3 bases from J, with 9 bases between. CDR3 loop: CASSLAQQGYEQYF. The CDR3 region has the DNA TGTGCCAGCAGCTTAGCCCAACAGGGCTACGAGCAGTACTTC.

V gene TRBV2 combines with J gene TRBJ2-7; D call uncertain. The CDR3 covers 12 residues. Germline V gene data show CDR1 as SNHLY and CDR2 as FYNNEI. Trimming shortened V by 3 bases and J by 3 bases, and 6 bases separated the two germline ends. The CDR3 nucleotides read TGTGCCAGCAGTGAGGAGAACTACGAGCAGTACTTC. This sequence encodes CASSEENYEQYF.

In its sample, this clonotype was seen once. The J gene is TRBJ2-1, the V gene TRBV7-2, with 9 bases aligning to TRBD2. Germline V gene sequence: CDR1 SGHTA, CDR2 FQGNSA. Trimming took 7 bases from V and 6 from J; bases not matched to a gene: 7. The CDR3 runs 14 residues. The CDR3 loop is CASIKIAGANEQFF. CDR3 DNA: TGTGCCAGCATCAAAATAGCGGGAGCCAATGAGCAGTTCTTC.

This clonotype occurred a few times. The chain has TRBV6-5 and TRBJ1-2; the match to TRBD1 covers 7 bases. V was clipped by 4 bases and J by 4 bases; unmatched bases: 6. Germline CDR1 and CDR2: MNHEY and SVGAGI. CDR3 length: 14 amino acids. CDR3 sequence reads: CASSSQGVTYGYTF. CDR3 bases: TGTGCCAGCAGTTCCCAGGGGGTGACCTATGGCTACACCTTC.

This clonotype was observed a few times. This chain links TRBV7-2 with TRBJ1-5; D unclear. CDR1 SGHTA and CDR2 FQGNSA come from the germline V gene. This CDR3 spans 15 amino acids. The ends were cut back, 4 bases at V and 5 bases at J, with 15 bases in the middle. This CDR3 is CASSSDGLGYQPQHF. The CDR3 nucleotides are TGTGCCAGCAGCTCGGATGGACTCGGTTATCAGCCCCAGCATTTT.

V and J are TRBV9 and TRBJ1-1; TRBD1 is a possible D gene (5 bases). Trimming cost V 4 bases and J 1 base, with 14 bases left between them. Germline V gives CDR1 SGDLS, CDR2 YYNGEE. This CDR3 region has 15 residues. The DNA of the CDR3 is TGTGCCAGCAGCCCTAATGGACACCAGAACACTGAAGCTTTCTTT. Protein sequence: CASSPNGHQNTEAFF.

This clonotype was recorded at least ten times. The V gene is TRBV7-6, the J gene TRBJ2-2; no reliable D call. V lost 4 bases to trimming and J lost 0 bases, with 12 bases between them. The germline CDR1 and CDR2 sequences are SGHVS and FNYEAQ. This CDR3 has 16 residues. CDR3 in amino acids: CASSSTRIANTGELFF. As DNA, the CDR3 is TGTGCCAGCAGCTCAACACGAATCGCGAACACCGGGGAGCTGTTTTTT.

This clonotype has only a few counts. The chain carries TRBV7-9 and TRBJ1-1; D might be TRBD1 (6 bases). The CDR3 runs to 14 residues. Germline values: CDR1 SEHNR, CDR2 FQNEAQ (reference sequence). V was clipped by 3 bases and J by 3 bases, with 11 bases between them. CDR3 DNA: TGTGCCAGCAGCTTCGGAGGGGGGGACACTGAAGCTTTCTTT. Its translation is CASSFGGGDTEAFF.

This clonotype was seen a few times. The chain carries TRBV11-2 and TRBJ2-7; D might be TRBD1 or TRBD2, each matching 5 bases. This CDR3 has 14 amino acids. Germline CDR1 reads SGHAT; CDR2 reads FQNNGV. Trimming pared 5 bases from V and 3 bases from J, leaving 14 bases between. The CDR3 DNA sequence: TGTGCCAGCAGCATCGGGACGTCCCTCTACGAGCAGTACTTC. This translates into CASSIGTSLYEQYF.

The table lists this clonotype with many counts. The V gene is TRBV5-5, the J gene TRBJ1-4; perhaps TRBD1 as D (5 bases). CDR3 length: 15 amino acids. Looked up from germline, CDR1 is SGHKS and CDR2 is YYEKEE (reference sequence). Between the trimmed V and J ends, which lost 0 bases and 3 bases, there was a span of 9 bases. CDR3 sequence: CASSLVQGSNEKLFF. The CDR3 coding sequence is TGTGCCAGCAGCTTGGTTCAGGGATCTAATGAAAAACTGTTTTTT.

V usage is TRBV7-8 and J usage is TRBJ2-2; TRBD1 matches 7 bases. Germline-derived CDR1 and CDR2 are SGHVS and FQNEAQ. The CDR3 spans 14 residues. Trimming cost V 5 bases and J 3 bases; bases outside gene matches: 3. CDR3 in DNA: TGTGCCAGCAGCCAGGGACAGCACACCGGGGAGCTGTTTTTT. This gives the protein CASSQGQHTGELFF.